This is a list of T cell receptor beta chains from one sample in a study of T cells in localized non-small cell lung cancer. The data were produced by immunoSEQ multiplex PCR, yet TCRdb's version contains in-frame clones alone and is incomplete. The table records 100,000 or so clones, around 90% of them present only once. Source: PBMCs, taken before any cancer treatment. The source of these receptors is a woman aged 40-75 years with stage II squamous cell lung carcinoma. Each CDR3 is given with its conserved first and last residue. The D gene is left open where the match is weak. The size entry is marked missing in some rows and otherwise reads once, few, many or a size class.

V gene	clone size	D gene	J gene	CDR3 protein	CDR3 DNA
TRBV18	-	TRBD1	TRBJ1-5	CASSPGQGQPQHF	TGTGCCAGCTCACCAGGACAGGGTCAGCCCCAGCATTTT
TRBV29-1	once	-	TRBJ2-7	CSVVQNPYEQYF	TGCAGCGTTGTACAGAATCCCTACGAGCAGTACTTC
TRBV7-9	-	-	TRBJ1-2	CASSSNQGSRGYTF	TGTGCCAGCAGCTCTAATCAGGGGTCGCGTGGCTACACCTTC
TRBV29-1	-	-	TRBJ2-1	CSVVQSIGEQFF	TGCAGCGTTGTTCAAAGTATCGGTGAGCAGTTCTTC
TRBV28	few	TRBD1	TRBJ1-5	CASSGRTGRKGQPQHF	TGTGCCAGCAGTGGGCGGACAGGGCGCAAGGGTCAGCCCCAGCATTTT
TRBV2	-	TRBD2	TRBJ2-1	CASSEAGGGANEQFF	TGTGCCAGCAGTGAAGCGGGCGGGGGGGCAAATGAGCAGTTCTTC
TRBV4-2	-	TRBD1	TRBJ1-2	CASSQSGTGVAYGYTF	TGTGCCAGCAGCCAATCCGGGACAGGGGTGGCCTATGGCTACACCTTC
TRBV11-2	-	TRBD1	TRBJ1-1	CASSSDRALNTEAFF	TGTGCCAGCAGCTCAGACAGGGCCTTGAACACTGAAGCTTTCTTT
TRBV5-5	-	TRBD1	TRBJ1-1	CASSLGLDRAYTEAFF	TGTGCCAGCAGCTTGGGCCTGGACAGGGCATACACTGAAGCTTTCTTT
TRBV11-3	-	TRBD1	TRBJ1-2	CASSFITGGADGYTF	TGTGCCAGCAGCTTTATCACAGGGGGCGCGGATGGCTACACCTTC
TRBV19	-	-	TRBJ1-1	CASSIPGGGNTEAFF	TGTGCCAGTAGTATCCCTGGGGGGGGCAACACTGAAGCTTTCTTT
TRBV6-5	-	-	TRBJ2-2	CASSYRDPVSGELFF	TGTGCCAGCAGTTACCGGGACCCCGTCTCCGGGGAGCTGTTTTTT
TRBV6-4	few	TRBD2	TRBJ2-1	CASSDTRLAGEGQFF	TGTGCCAGCAGTGACACGAGGCTAGCGGGGGAAGGGCAGTTCTTC
TRBV6-1	-	-	TRBJ1-6	CASSEQLTNSPLHF	TGTGCCAGCAGTGAACAGCTTACTAATTCACCCCTCCACTTT
TRBV5-4	-	-	TRBJ2-7	CASSYLGLSYEQYF	TGTGCCAGCAGCTACCTCGGTCTCTCCTACGAGCAGTACTTC
TRBV5-4	-	-	TRBJ2-5	CASSLDPRWETQYF	TGTGCCAGCAGCTTGGATCCGCGGTGGGAGACCCAGTACTTC
TRBV13	once	TRBD2	TRBJ2-3	CASSQTTGLGNADTQYF	TGTGCCAGCAGCCAAACGACGGGACTAGGAAATGCGGATACGCAGTATTTT
TRBV29-1	-	-	TRBJ2-2	CSVGGSPQVGSTGELFF	TGCAGCGTTGGTGGCAGCCCGCAGGTTGGCTCCACCGGGGAGCTGTTTTTT
TRBV4-1	-	TRBD2	TRBJ2-7	CASSRPTSGRAHEQYF	TGCGCCAGCAGCCGCCCCACTAGCGGGAGGGCCCACGAGCAGTACTTC
TRBV2	-	-	TRBJ2-1	CATSQIRGHSYNEQFF	TGTGCCACCTCCCAAATTCGGGGACACTCCTACAATGAGCAGTTCTTC
TRBV7-9	-	-	TRBJ1-5	CASSLQGNQPQHF	TGTGCCAGCAGCTTACAGGGTAACCAGCCCCAGCATTTT
TRBV6-1	few	TRBD1	TRBJ1-3	CASSEALGQGGNTIYF	TGTGCCAGCAGTGAAGCCCTCGGACAGGGAGGAAACACCATATATTTT
TRBV25-1	-	-	TRBJ2-1	CASSERAGSSYNEQFF	TGTGCCAGCAGTGAAAGGGCAGGAAGCTCCTACAATGAGCAGTTCTTC
TRBV19	-	TRBD1	TRBJ2-2	CASNPGTGDNTGELFF	TGTGCCAGTAATCCCGGGACAGGGGATAACACCGGGGAGCTGTTTTTT
TRBV29-1	-	TRBD1	TRBJ1-1	CSSWDRGNTEAFF	TGCAGCTCCTGGGACAGGGGAAACACTGAAGCTTTCTTT
TRBV28	-	TRBD1	TRBJ1-5	CASSSTGTDQPQHF	TGTGCCAGCAGTTCGACAGGGACGGATCAGCCCCAGCATTTT
TRBV9	once	-	TRBJ1-1	CASNEIRPGTEAFF	TGTGCCAGTAACGAGATAAGGCCGGGTACTGAAGCTTTCTTT
TRBV5-1	-	-	TRBJ2-3	CASSLRGLPTDTQYF	TGCGCCAGCAGCTTGAGGGGCCTCCCCACAGATACGCAGTATTTT
TRBV10-2	-	TRBD1	TRBJ1-3	CASIRDRESFSGNTIYF	TGCGCCAGCATTCGGGACAGGGAATCCTTCTCTGGAAACACCATATATTTT
TRBV5-1	-	-	TRBJ2-2	CASTIPGLNTGELFF	TGCGCCAGCACCATACCGGGACTGAACACCGGGGAGCTGTTTTTT
TRBV19	-	TRBD1	TRBJ1-2	CASSQPQGAYYGYTF	TGTGCCAGTAGTCAGCCTCAGGGGGCTTACTATGGCTACACCTTC
TRBV13	once	TRBD1	TRBJ1-2	CASRTNNRDRPPNYGYTF	TGTGCCAGCAGGACAAACAACCGGGACAGGCCCCCTAACTATGGCTACACCTTC
TRBV29-1	-	-	TRBJ1-1	CSVEPQGHTEAFF	TGCAGCGTTGAGCCACAGGGTCACACTGAAGCTTTCTTT
TRBV27	-	-	TRBJ1-5	CASSLRAALSQPQHF	TGTGCCAGCAGTTTGCGGGCAGCTCTAAGTCAGCCCCAGCATTTT
TRBV29-1	-	TRBD1	TRBJ1-2	CSVEDLSVGTGGYGYTF	TGCAGCGTTGAAGATCTTTCGGTCGGGACAGGGGGCTATGGCTACACCTTC
TRBV4-1	-	-	TRBJ2-3	CASSQGLRATDTQYF	TGCGCCAGCAGCCAAGGACTCAGGGCCACAGATACGCAGTATTTT
TRBV6-6	-	-	TRBJ1-1	CASRNRVMNTEAFF	TGTGCCAGCAGAAACAGGGTTATGAACACTGAAGCTTTCTTT
TRBV10-2	-	-	TRBJ1-1	CASSPTDIGRRNTEAFF	TGCGCCAGCAGTCCGACCGACATTGGACGGAGGAACACTGAAGCTTTCTTT
TRBV6-5	once	TRBD1	TRBJ1-4	CASSPRQGGSEKLFF	TGTGCCAGCAGTCCGCGACAGGGTGGTAGTGAAAAACTGTTTTTT
TRBV7-9	once	-	TRBJ2-7	CASSVDSYEQYF	TGTGCCAGCAGCGTCGACAGCTACGAGCAGTACTTC
TRBV5-5	-	-	TRBJ2-7	CASSEEQGSYYEQYF	TGTGCCAGCAGCGAGGAACAGGGTTCATACTACGAGCAGTACTTC
TRBV5-4	-	-	TRBJ2-2	CASNRDGLGTGELFF	TGTGCCAGCAACCGGGACGGCTTGGGCACCGGGGAGCTGTTTTTT
TRBV19	few	-	TRBJ2-7	CASSTGSSYEQYF	TGTGCCAGTAGTACGGGTAGCTCCTACGAGCAGTACTTC
TRBV19	-	TRBD2	TRBJ2-7	CASSPLGGGSAREQYF	TGTGCCAGTAGTCCTCTTGGCGGGGGATCAGCACGCGAGCAGTACTTC
TRBV7-9	-	-	TRBJ2-5	CASSPGRQETQYF	TGTGCCAGCAGCCCGGGACGCCAAGAGACCCAGTACTTC
TRBV7-9	once	-	TRBJ1-1	CASSFIGAEAFF	TGTGCCAGCAGCTTCATAGGGGCTGAAGCTTTCTTT
TRBV12-2	once	-	TRBJ2-3	CASRLGISPDTQYF	TGTGCAAGTCGCTTAGGGATCTCCCCAGATACGCAGTATTTT
TRBV6-5	few	TRBD1	TRBJ2-2	CASRQTGGTGELFF	TGTGCCAGCAGGCAGACAGGGGGCACCGGGGAGCTGTTTTTT
TRBV13	once	-	TRBJ2-7	CASSALPKTPSPYEQYF	TGTGCCAGCAGCGCCCTCCCCAAAACCCCCAGTCCGTACGAGCAGTACTTC
TRBV6-6	-	-	TRBJ2-5	CASSYPEWGTETQYF	TGTGCCAGCAGTTACCCTGAGTGGGGGACAGAGACCCAGTACTTC
TRBV4-1	-	TRBD1	TRBJ1-2	CASSLRLQGQGANYGYTF	TGCGCCAGCAGCCTAAGATTACAGGGACAGGGGGCTAACTATGGCTACACCTTC
TRBV19	-	-	TRBJ2-3	CASSIDHPGTHRRTDTQYF	TGTGCCAGTAGTATAGATCATCCCGGGACCCACCGCCGCACAGATACGCAGTATTTT
TRBV12-5	-	-	TRBJ1-1	CASGPGTFSEAFF	TGTGCTAGTGGACCCGGGACATTCAGTGAAGCTTTCTTT
TRBV6-5	-	TRBD1	TRBJ1-1	CASSYRRQGAGTEAFF	TGTGCCAGCAGTTACAGGAGACAGGGGGCGGGCACTGAAGCTTTCTTT
TRBV29-1	-	-	TRBJ2-3	CSVEVIALSGTDTQYF	TGCAGCGTTGAAGTAATAGCCCTGTCGGGAACAGATACGCAGTATTTT
TRBV2	-	-	TRBJ1-5	CASSASGGYSNQPQHF	TGTGCCAGCAGTGCCTCGGGGGGTTATAGCAATCAGCCCCAGCATTTT
TRBV19	once	-	TRBJ1-5	CATKGGRDNQPQHF	TGTGCCACCAAGGGTGGACGAGACAATCAGCCCCAGCATTTT